This is a list of T cell receptor beta chains from one sample in a study of blood T cell repertoires in COVID-19. Produced via immunoSEQ multiplex PCR; TCRdb's table is partial and in-frame only. Of approximately 380,000 clones in the sample, more than 85% are singletons; the top ten hold roughly 0.9%. Sequencing used PBMCs or T cells enriched from blood (not recorded which). The receptor set was obtained from a woman in her forties who had been exposed to COVID-19. Both conserved end residues are part of each CDR3. The D gene is left open where the match is weak. Clone size is given for some rows only: seen once, a few or many times, or a class if the clone is expanded.

CDR3 DNA: TGTGCCAGCAGCGTCGGGCTACTAGCGGAGACCAGAGTAAATGAGCAGTTCTTC
CDR3 protein: CASSVGLLAETRVNEQFF
clone size: NA
J gene: TRBJ2-1
D gene: TRBD2
V gene: TRBV9

CDR3 DNA: TGTGCCAGTAGTCTCCCCCCAGGCGATGGCTACACCTTC
CDR3 protein: CASSLPPGDGYTF
clone size: NA
J gene: TRBJ1-2
D gene: NA
V gene: TRBV19

CDR3 DNA: TGCGCCAGCAGCCAAGATGCAGGGGCAGGTGAAAAACTGTTTTTT
CDR3 protein: CASSQDAGAGEKLFF
clone size: once
J gene: TRBJ1-4
D gene: NA
V gene: TRBV4-1

CDR3 DNA: TGCGCCAGCAGCTCCGCAGGAACTAATGAAAAACTGTTTTTT
CDR3 protein: CASSSAGTNEKLFF
clone size: NA
J gene: TRBJ1-4
D gene: NA
V gene: TRBV5-1

CDR3 DNA: TGTGCCAGCACCTCAGATCGTGGGGCCAACGTCCTGACTTTC
CDR3 protein: CASTSDRGANVLTF
clone size: NA
J gene: TRBJ2-6
D gene: NA
V gene: TRBV11-2

CDR3 DNA: TGTGCCAGCTCACCATTTCCGGGACAGGCCTATGGCTACACCTTC
CDR3 protein: CASSPFPGQAYGYTF
clone size: NA
J gene: TRBJ1-2
D gene: TRBD1
V gene: TRBV18

CDR3 DNA: TGTGCCAGTAGCGCGGGAGGGCCGGTCAATGAGCAGTTCTTC
CDR3 protein: CASSAGGPVNEQFF
clone size: NA
J gene: TRBJ2-1
D gene: TRBD2
V gene: TRBV19

CDR3 DNA: TGTGCCAGCAGCTTCACCTCAGGGGAGCCCCAGCATTTT
CDR3 protein: CASSFTSGEPQHF
clone size: NA
J gene: TRBJ1-5
D gene: NA
V gene: TRBV7-9

CDR3 DNA: TGTGCCAGCAGCCAAGTTAGCTCTGGAAACACCATATATTTT
CDR3 protein: CASSQVSSGNTIYF
clone size: few
J gene: TRBJ1-3
D gene: NA
V gene: TRBV3-1/TRBV3-2

CDR3 DNA: TGTGCCAGCAGCTTGGGGGTAGGGGGTCGGCGTACAGATACGCAGTATTTT
CDR3 protein: CASSLGVGGRRTDTQYF
clone size: NA
J gene: TRBJ2-3
D gene: NA
V gene: TRBV5-4

CDR3 DNA: TGTGCCAGCAGCCAAGGGGGCGGTAATGAGCAGTTCTTC
CDR3 protein: CASSQGGGNEQFF
clone size: NA
J gene: TRBJ2-1
D gene: TRBD1
V gene: TRBV5-4

CDR3 DNA: TGCGCCAGCAGCGGGGACTCGGGGGGGACCTACGAGCAGTACTTC
CDR3 protein: CASSGDSGGTYEQYF
clone size: NA
J gene: TRBJ2-7
D gene: TRBD2
V gene: TRBV5-1

CDR3 DNA: TGTGCCAGCAACAAGGGACTAGCGGGAGGGCCATGGATGTCCGAGACCCAGTACTTC
CDR3 protein: CASNKGLAGGPWMSETQYF
clone size: once
J gene: TRBJ2-5
D gene: TRBD2
V gene: TRBV27

CDR3 DNA: TGTGCCAGCAGCCGGGACAGGGGGGAGACCCAGTACTTC
CDR3 protein: CASSRDRGETQYF
clone size: NA
J gene: TRBJ2-5
D gene: TRBD1
V gene: TRBV3-1/TRBV3-2

CDR3 DNA: TGTGCCAGCCTTGTGACAGGAGGAAGCACTGAAGCTTTCTTT
CDR3 protein: CASLVTGGSTEAFF
clone size: few
J gene: TRBJ1-1
D gene: NA
V gene: TRBV5-6

CDR3 DNA: TGTGCCAGCAGCTTTTCCGTGTTGGGCTACACCTTC
CDR3 protein: CASSFSVLGYTF
clone size: few
J gene: TRBJ1-2
D gene: NA
V gene: TRBV7-2

CDR3 DNA: TGTGCCAGCAGCTTAGCGGGCGGGGGGGGCACAGATACGCAGTATTTT
CDR3 protein: CASSLAGGGGTDTQYF
clone size: NA
J gene: TRBJ2-3
D gene: TRBD2
V gene: TRBV5-4

CDR3 DNA: TGTGCCAGCAGCTTGGGAGCAGGGGGCTTCGACGAGCAGTACTTC
CDR3 protein: CASSLGAGGFDEQYF
clone size: NA
J gene: TRBJ2-7
D gene: TRBD1
V gene: TRBV5-4

CDR3 DNA: TGTGCCAGCTCACAGTCAGACACCATATATTTT
CDR3 protein: CASSQSDTIYF
clone size: NA
J gene: TRBJ1-3
D gene: NA
V gene: TRBV18

CDR3 DNA: TGCAGCGTAGGACAGGGTCTGGCCAAAAACATTCAGTACTTC
CDR3 protein: CSVGQGLAKNIQYF
clone size: NA
J gene: TRBJ2-4
D gene: TRBD1
V gene: TRBV29-1

CDR3 DNA: TGCGCCAGCAGCTTGGCACGAGGAAGCGGGAGATCCTACAATGAGCAGTTCTTC
CDR3 protein: CASSLARGSGRSYNEQFF
clone size: NA
J gene: TRBJ2-1
D gene: TRBD2
V gene: TRBV5-1

CDR3 DNA: TGTGCCAGCAGCTTAGGGTTGGGACATAGGAACACCGGGGAGCTGTTTTTT
CDR3 protein: CASSLGLGHRNTGELFF
clone size: NA
J gene: TRBJ2-2
D gene: NA
V gene: TRBV7-9

CDR3 DNA: TGCGCCAGCAGCCAAGAGAGGGGGCGCGTCTATGGCTACACCTTC
CDR3 protein: CASSQERGRVYGYTF
clone size: once
J gene: TRBJ1-2
D gene: TRBD1
V gene: TRBV4-3

CDR3 DNA: TGTGCCAGCAGCTTAGAGGGGACTAGCACGGCCTACGAGCAGTACTTC
CDR3 protein: CASSLEGTSTAYEQYF
clone size: NA
J gene: TRBJ2-7
D gene: TRBD2
V gene: TRBV7-2

CDR3 DNA: TGTGCCAGCAGCTTACTGCTAGCGGGAGGAAGAGATACGCAGTATTTT
CDR3 protein: CASSLLLAGGRDTQYF
clone size: NA
J gene: TRBJ2-3
D gene: TRBD2
V gene: TRBV13

CDR3 DNA: TGTGCCAGCAGCTTGGCCGGGGGTTTGAATGAGCAGTTCTTC
CDR3 protein: CASSLAGGLNEQFF
clone size: NA
J gene: TRBJ2-1
D gene: NA
V gene: TRBV5-4

CDR3 DNA: TGTGCCAGCAGAGGGGACTACTACGAGCAGTACTTC
CDR3 protein: CASRGDYYEQYF
clone size: NA
J gene: TRBJ2-7
D gene: TRBD2
V gene: TRBV6-5

CDR3 DNA: TGTGCCAGCAGCTCCACCCCAGGGACTGAAGCTTTCTTT
CDR3 protein: CASSSTPGTEAFF
clone size: NA
J gene: TRBJ1-1
D gene: NA
V gene: TRBV7-2

CDR3 DNA: TGTGCCAGCAGCCCCGGGACTAGGGGTGAGAATGAGCAGTTCTTC
CDR3 protein: CASSPGTRGENEQFF
clone size: NA
J gene: TRBJ2-1
D gene: TRBD2
V gene: TRBV7-2

CDR3 DNA: TGTGCCAGCAGCTCCACGAACACCGGGGAGCTGTTTTTT
CDR3 protein: CASSSTNTGELFF
clone size: once
J gene: TRBJ2-2
D gene: NA
V gene: TRBV11-3

CDR3 DNA: TGCAGCGTTACCCAGGACAGCTCCTACGAGCAGTACTTC
CDR3 protein: CSVTQDSSYEQYF
clone size: NA
J gene: TRBJ2-7
D gene: NA
V gene: TRBV29-1

CDR3 DNA: TGTGCCAGCAGCTTAGGGGGCTGGGATAGCAATCAGCCCCAGCATTTT
CDR3 protein: CASSLGGWDSNQPQHF
clone size: NA
J gene: TRBJ1-5
D gene: NA
V gene: TRBV7-8

CDR3 DNA: TGTGCCAGCTCACCACCGACACAGGGAAGTGGAGCTTTCTTT
CDR3 protein: CASSPPTQGSGAFF
clone size: once
J gene: TRBJ1-1
D gene: NA
V gene: TRBV18

CDR3 DNA: TGTGCCAGCAGCCAGATCGCCGTTCTATTATCGAAGCAGTTCTTC
CDR3 protein: CASSQIAVLLSKQFF
clone size: NA
J gene: TRBJ2-1
D gene: NA
V gene: TRBV3-1/TRBV3-2

CDR3 DNA: TGTGCCAGCAGTTTATCCGGGGGGGGAGGTACGCAGTATTTT
CDR3 protein: CASSLSGGGGTQYF
clone size: NA
J gene: TRBJ2-3
D gene: TRBD2
V gene: TRBV27

CDR3 DNA: TGCAGCGTTGCGGCGGGCATGAACACTGAAGCTTTCTTT
CDR3 protein: CSVAAGMNTEAFF
clone size: NA
J gene: TRBJ1-1
D gene: NA
V gene: TRBV29-1

CDR3 DNA: TGTGCCAGCAGCGCTTTCCCGGGACAGGAAAAACTGTTTTTT
CDR3 protein: CASSAFPGQEKLFF
clone size: NA
J gene: TRBJ1-4
D gene: TRBD1
V gene: TRBV9

CDR3 DNA: TGTGCCAGCAGCTCGAACCTGGGACTTTATGCTGGGGAGCAGTACTTC
CDR3 protein: CASSSNLGLYAGEQYF
clone size: NA
J gene: TRBJ2-7
D gene: NA
V gene: TRBV13

CDR3 DNA: TGTGCCAGCAGTAATAGGCCAGGGTGGGACGAGCAGTACTTC
CDR3 protein: CASSNRPGWDEQYF
clone size: NA
J gene: TRBJ2-7
D gene: NA
V gene: TRBV2

CDR3 DNA: TGTGCCAGCAGTGAAAATGGGCGGGGTTACTATGGCTACACCTTC
CDR3 protein: CASSENGRGYYGYTF
clone size: NA
J gene: TRBJ1-2
D gene: NA
V gene: TRBV2

CDR3 DNA: TGTGCCAGCAGCCCCGGATGGGACAGGGGAGCAGCTTTCTTT
CDR3 protein: CASSPGWDRGAAFF
clone size: NA
J gene: TRBJ1-1
D gene: TRBD1
V gene: TRBV5-5

CDR3 DNA: TGTGCCTGGAGTGTACTGGTGAGCAGGGGAGATCAGCCCCAGCATTTT
CDR3 protein: CAWSVLVSRGDQPQHF
clone size: once
J gene: TRBJ1-5
D gene: NA
V gene: TRBV30

CDR3 DNA: TGTGCCAGCAGCACGCCCGACAGGGTAATTTCCTACGAGCAGTACTTC
CDR3 protein: CASSTPDRVISYEQYF
clone size: NA
J gene: TRBJ2-7
D gene: TRBD1
V gene: TRBV7-9

CDR3 DNA: TGTGCCAGAATACCGGGACTAGCGGGGGGGCGTCCGGACAATGAGCAGTTCTTC
CDR3 protein: CARIPGLAGGRPDNEQFF
clone size: NA
J gene: TRBJ2-1
D gene: TRBD2
V gene: TRBV5-4

CDR3 DNA: TGTGCCAGCAGCTTGTTTGGCAGGGGGGACACTGAAGCTTTCTTT
CDR3 protein: CASSLFGRGDTEAFF
clone size: NA
J gene: TRBJ1-1
D gene: TRBD1
V gene: TRBV7-3

CDR3 DNA: TGTGCCACCAGCAGGGATCTTGGAGGCGAAGCTTTCTTT
CDR3 protein: CATSRDLGGEAFF
clone size: NA
J gene: TRBJ1-1
D gene: NA
V gene: TRBV15

CDR3 DNA: TGTGCCAGCAGTGGGGGACAGGGTATAATCAATCAGCCCCAGCATTTT
CDR3 protein: CASSGGQGIINQPQHF
clone size: NA
J gene: TRBJ1-5
D gene: TRBD1
V gene: TRBV2

CDR3 DNA: TGTGCCAGCAGTTACTTCAGAGGAAATTCACCCCTCCACTTT
CDR3 protein: CASSYFRGNSPLHF
clone size: NA
J gene: TRBJ1-6
D gene: NA
V gene: TRBV6-5

CDR3 DNA: TGTGCCAGCAGCTTAGTCCGGGCTAGCGGGAGGGCTGAGCAGTTCTTC
CDR3 protein: CASSLVRASGRAEQFF
clone size: NA
J gene: TRBJ2-1
D gene: TRBD2
V gene: TRBV7-2

CDR3 DNA: TGTGCTAGTGGTACCCGGACAGAAGCTTTCTTT
CDR3 protein: CASGTRTEAFF
clone size: few
J gene: TRBJ1-1
D gene: NA
V gene: TRBV12-5

CDR3 DNA: TGCGCCAGCAGCGGGGGGACAGGGTCCCACAATGAGCAGTTCTTC
CDR3 protein: CASSGGTGSHNEQFF
clone size: NA
J gene: TRBJ2-1
D gene: TRBD1
V gene: TRBV5-1

CDR3 DNA: TGTGCCAGCAGCTTACGAGAACCTAGGACAGGGGGCAGATACGGCTACACCTTC
CDR3 protein: CASSLREPRTGGRYGYTF
clone size: NA
J gene: TRBJ1-2
D gene: TRBD1
V gene: TRBV7-2

CDR3 DNA: TGCGCCAGCACATCGACAGTCTATTATTCACCCCTCCACTTT
CDR3 protein: CASTSTVYYSPLHF
clone size: NA
J gene: TRBJ1-6
D gene: NA
V gene: TRBV23-1

CDR3 DNA: TGTGCCAGCAGCCAATCGGGACAGGGATCTAACTATGGCTACACCTTC
CDR3 protein: CASSQSGQGSNYGYTF
clone size: NA
J gene: TRBJ1-2
D gene: TRBD1
V gene: TRBV14

CDR3 DNA: TGCAGCGTGGACAGTCTGGTGAACACTGAAGCTTTCTTT
CDR3 protein: CSVDSLVNTEAFF
clone size: NA
J gene: TRBJ1-1
D gene: NA
V gene: TRBV29-1

CDR3 DNA: TGCGCCAGCAGCCGACAGGGAGGTGGGGTGGACACTGAAGCTTTCTTT
CDR3 protein: CASSRQGGGVDTEAFF
clone size: NA
J gene: TRBJ1-1
D gene: TRBD1
V gene: TRBV5-1

CDR3 DNA: TGTGCCAGCTCGCCTATTGAATTGGGAGGGAACACTGAAGCTTTCTTT
CDR3 protein: CASSPIELGGNTEAFF
clone size: NA
J gene: TRBJ1-1
D gene: NA
V gene: TRBV18

CDR3 DNA: TGTGCCAGCATTTATGTGGCCAATGAGCAGTTCTTC
CDR3 protein: CASIYVANEQFF
clone size: NA
J gene: TRBJ2-1
D gene: NA
V gene: TRBV2

CDR3 DNA: TGTGCCAGCAAGGCCCCCAGGGGCCCGGGGCTAGATGAGCAGTTCTTC
CDR3 protein: CASKAPRGPGLDEQFF
clone size: NA
J gene: TRBJ2-1
D gene: NA
V gene: TRBV2

CDR3 DNA: TGTGCCAGCAGCTTTGGCGGGACAGGGTACCCTGAAGCTTTCTTT
CDR3 protein: CASSFGGTGYPEAFF
clone size: NA
J gene: TRBJ1-1
D gene: TRBD1
V gene: TRBV6-6